Sequencing of this T cell receptor beta chain was carried out in a study of response to subunit inactivated influenza vaccine. TCRdb reprocessed the RT-PCR reads via MiXCR and lists one record per CDR3 protein. This table holds about 540,000 distinct CDR3 sequences, around 25% found once. Unmatched junction bases numbered 8, after V lost 2 bases and J lost 6 bases. Per the germline V gene, CDR1 is DFQATT and CDR2 is SNEGSKA (reference sequence). The CDR3 has 14 amino acids. These records were also assigned to another study, of T cells expressing NK-cell markers. This second report adds: What made the TCR beta cDNA was 5'RACE template switching with UMIs. Cells sorted as CD3+CD56+NKG2C+, CD3+CD56+NKG2C- and CD3+CD56-NKG2C+ T cells supplied the TCR beta repertoires. Among the eight sequenced donors, seven tested HCMV-seropositive and one tested seronegative. The share of CD8+ T cells held by dominant NKG2C+ clonotypes was roughly 1.0-8% in roughly 6 donors. Expanded NKG2C+ T cell clones had unclear HCMV specificity.

The starting material was CD4+ T cells sorted from PBMCs, obtained about 11 days after vaccination. The V call is TRBV20-1, the J call TRBJ1-2; 8 bases fit TRBD1. The receptor comes from a man in his fifties or sixties who received an inactivated influenza vaccine. CDR3 protein: CSARITGGYDGYTF. In DNA, the CDR3 is TGCAGTGCTAGAATAACAGGGGGTTACGATGGCTACACCTTC.